The rows below give T cell receptor beta chains drawn from one sample of a study of shared clonotypes between healthy human individuals. The data were produced by immunoSEQ multiplex PCR, yet TCRdb's version contains in-frame clones alone and is incomplete. The sample consists of approximately 510,000 clones, 60% to 85% of them appearing once. Sequenced sample: PBMCs. The source is a woman aged 40 to 50 in good health. Some clones in this sample may be carry-over from other donors' samples. CDR3s include the opening cysteine and the closing phenylalanine or tryptophan.

TRBV10-3,TRBJ1-1,CAIKPTGEDTEAFF
TRBV5-5,TRBJ2-2,CASRPGLAGGNPRPGELFF
TRBV6-4,TRBJ2-1,CASTQPSGRTYNEQFF
TRBV27,TRBJ2-3,CASSSDNTDTQYF
TRBV18,TRBJ2-5,CASSPAGETQYF
TRBV6-6,TRBJ1-1,CASSYRWTEAFF
TRBV7-8,TRBJ2-7,CASSLLRGLNYEQYF
TRBV11-2,TRBJ2-7,CASSLASVGGPYF
TRBV29-1,TRBJ1-1,CSVDTDEAFF
TRBV6-6,TRBJ2-3,CASSPSRLMGTQYF
TRBV11-3,TRBJ2-7,CASSLGSASIYEQYF
TRBV6-1,TRBJ1-5,CASLGRELNQPQHF
TRBV5-1,TRBJ2-1,CASSLGMADNEQFF
TRBV30,TRBJ2-3,CAWSWDTDTQYF
TRBV10-3,TRBJ1-5,CAISEGRGQGQPQHF
TRBV25-1,TRBJ2-5,CASSVETGGETQYF
TRBV4-3,TRBJ2-1,CASSGRGSSYNEQFF
TRBV27,TRBJ1-5,CASSLSTGPRQPQHF
TRBV28,TRBJ2-7,CASSSGSLKKGHQVLYEQYF
TRBV28,TRBJ2-5,CASSDRALPETQYF
TRBV6-6,TRBJ1-6,CASSYMGRESPLHF
TRBV25-1,TRBJ1-4,CASSEGLQGAGEKLFF
TRBV28,TRBJ2-5,CASSLLTSGAQETQYF
TRBV2,TRBJ2-1,CASSEAGAIYNEQFF
TRBV11-3,TRBJ2-2,CASSFQGAGGTGELFF
TRBV5-6,TRBJ1-1,CASSLVPGQGAFF
TRBV27,TRBJ2-3,CATEIHSGRTDTQYF
TRBV6-5,TRBJ2-7,CASSRSRYEQYF
TRBV15,TRBJ2-7,CATSIQLLANEQYF
TRBV7-9,TRBJ2-7,CASSLEAGREQYF
TRBV7-9,TRBJ2-2,CASSPRDRRTGELFF
TRBV7-3,TRBJ2-7,CASSLSAGRSYEQYF